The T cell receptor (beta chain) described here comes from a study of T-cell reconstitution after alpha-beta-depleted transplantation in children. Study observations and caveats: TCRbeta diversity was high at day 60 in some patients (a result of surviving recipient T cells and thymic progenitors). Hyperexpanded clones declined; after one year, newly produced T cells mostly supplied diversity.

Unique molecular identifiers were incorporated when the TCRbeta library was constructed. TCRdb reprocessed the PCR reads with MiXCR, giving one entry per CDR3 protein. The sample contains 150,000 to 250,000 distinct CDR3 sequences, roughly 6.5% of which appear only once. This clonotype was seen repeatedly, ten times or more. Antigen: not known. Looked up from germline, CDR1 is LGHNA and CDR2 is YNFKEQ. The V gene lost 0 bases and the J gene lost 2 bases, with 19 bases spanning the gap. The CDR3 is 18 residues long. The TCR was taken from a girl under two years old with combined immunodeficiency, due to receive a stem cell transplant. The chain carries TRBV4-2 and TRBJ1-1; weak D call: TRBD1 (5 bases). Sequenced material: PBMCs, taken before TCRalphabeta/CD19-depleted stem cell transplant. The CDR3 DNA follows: TGTGCCAGCAGCCAAGATACCGTTTTATCGGGGGTCAACACTGAAGCTTTCTTT. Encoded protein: CASSQDTVLSGVNTEAFF.